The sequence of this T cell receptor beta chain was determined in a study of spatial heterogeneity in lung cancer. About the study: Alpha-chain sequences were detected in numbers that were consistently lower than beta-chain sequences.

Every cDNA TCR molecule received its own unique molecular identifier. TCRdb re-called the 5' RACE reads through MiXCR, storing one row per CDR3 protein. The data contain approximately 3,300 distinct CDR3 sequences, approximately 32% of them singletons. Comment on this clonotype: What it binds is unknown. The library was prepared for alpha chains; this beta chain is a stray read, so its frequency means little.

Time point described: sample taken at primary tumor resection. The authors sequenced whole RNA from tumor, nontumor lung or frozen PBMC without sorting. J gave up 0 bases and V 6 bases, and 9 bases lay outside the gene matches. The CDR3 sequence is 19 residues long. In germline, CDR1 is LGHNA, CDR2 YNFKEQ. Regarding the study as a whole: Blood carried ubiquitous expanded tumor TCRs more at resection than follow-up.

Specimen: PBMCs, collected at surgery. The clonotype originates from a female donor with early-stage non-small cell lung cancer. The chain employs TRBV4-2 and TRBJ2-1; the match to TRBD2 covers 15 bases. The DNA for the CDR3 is TGTGCCAGCAGTCGCGGACTAGCGGGAGGGCCTGGCTCCTACAATGAGCAGTTCTTC. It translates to CASSRGLAGGPGSYNEQFF.